Listed here are 13 T cell receptor beta chains from one sample, sequenced in a study of tumor-infiltrating lymphocytes in primary liver carcinoma. The investigators made TCR beta cDNA from 500 ng total RNA, using a constant-region primer. Sequencing libraries for TCR beta derived from three nested multiplex PCR rounds that used slightly modified ARM-PCR. In the first two PCR rounds, TRBV1-TRBV30 forward primers were paired with a C-beta reverse primer, and each round lasted about 9 cycles. Each CDR3 protein gets one entry after TCRdb re-called the multiplex PCR reads with MiXCR. This table holds approximately 190,000 distinct CDR3 sequences, over 80% found once. It was from roughly 20-30 mg of unsorted bulk tissue that RNA and DNA were co-extracted. Specimen: tumor tissue from primary liver carcinoma. The receptor source for this set is a middle-aged man with primary liver carcinoma and hepatitis B virus infection.

This clonotype was found once. No conserved phenylalanine or tryptophan is present at the end of the CDR3, so a read error is the likely explanation. V is TRBV6-1 and J is TRBJ2-7, with 9 positions matching TRBD1. This CDR3 has 14 amino acids. Germline V gene data show CDR1 as MNHNS and CDR2 as SASEGT. The CDR3 nucleotides are TGTACCAGCAGTACCGGGACAGGGCCCTACGAGCAGTACTTA. It specifies CTSSTGTGPYEQYL.

This clonotype turned up a few times. The V and J genes are TRBV7-3 and TRBJ2-1, with 7 bases lining up with TRBD2. Germline V CDR1 and CDR2: SGHTA, FQGTGA. V dropped 1 base and J dropped 8; count of bases not matched to a gene: 5. This CDR3 comprises 14 residues. This CDR3 reads CASSLNYGGDEQFF. In DNA, the CDR3 is TGTGCCAGCAGCTTAAATTATGGGGGGGATGAGCAGTTCTTC.

To note about this clonotype: One junction end disagrees with the germline gene, perhaps due to a read error. The CDR3 nucleotides read TGCACCGTTGTAAAGACAGGAACGCTCTACGAGCATTACTTC. It encodes CTVVKTGTLYEHYF. The rearrangement joins TRBV29-1 to TRBJ2-7, with D maybe TRBD1 (6 bases). Germline lookup yields CDR1 SQVTM and CDR2 ANQGSEA. This CDR3 is built from 14 residues.

J is TRBJ2-7 and V is TRBV6-1; D may match TRBD1 or TRBD2 (5 bases each). Trimming removed 6 bases from V and 10 bases from J, with 22 bases in between. The germline CDR1 and CDR2 sequences are MNHNS and SASEGT. This CDR3 comprises 14 residues. The CDR3 DNA sequence: TGTGCCAGCAGCACCGGGACGGGGCCCTGCGAACAGTACTTC. This sequence encodes CASSTGTGPCEQYF.

With regard to this clonotype: A read error may produce the germline difference seen at one junction end. The chain carries TRBV12-3 or TRBV12-4 and TRBJ1-5, with D uncertain. The CDR3 spans 13 residues. CDR3 coding DNA: TGTGCCAGCAATCGTAAGAGCGATCAGGCCCAGCATTTT. This codes for CASNRKSDQAQHF.

About this clonotype: A junction boundary mismatches the germline segment, possibly from a read error. The rearrangement links TRBV7-9 to TRBJ2-1; 14 bases match TRBD2. Germline loops: CDR1 SEHNR, CDR2 FQNEAQ (reference sequence). This CDR3 has 16 residues. This chain's CDR3 is CASSFGGLAGVPEQFF. In DNA form, the CDR3 reads TGTGCGAGCAGCTTCGGGGGACTAGCGGGAGTTCCTGAGCAGTTCTTC.

About this clonotype: At one end the junction does not follow the germline gene, possibly because of a read error. The chain has TRBV6-6 and TRBJ2-7; perhaps TRBD1 as D (7 bases). CDR3 length: 11 amino acids. Germline V gene data show CDR1 as MNHNY and CDR2 as SVGAGI (reference sequence). DNA of the CDR3: TGTGCCAACAGCCAGGGGGGTGAGCAGTATTTC. As protein: CANSQGGEQYF.

This clonotype has a count of ten or more. The chain joins TRBV5-8 to TRBJ1-1; D is undetermined. The CDR3 is 18 residues long. Germline CDR1 and CDR2: SGHTS and YDEGEE. V was pared by 3 bases and J by 1 base, with 22 bases between. The CDR3 coding sequence is TGTGCCAGCAGCTCCTCAGACACCCTGAGAGGTTCGAACACTGAAGCTTTCTTT. Encoded protein: CASSSSDTLRGSNTEAFF.

Worth noting for this clonotype: A read error may produce the germline difference seen at one junction end. V and J are TRBV28 and TRBJ2-7; D gene unclear. The length of the CDR3 is 16 residues. From germline, CDR1 is MDHEN and CDR2 SYDVKM. CDR3 DNA sequence: TGTGCCAGCAGTCCAAGACTGTGGGTCCGAACCTACAAGCAGTACTTC. This translates into CASSPRLWVRTYKQYF.

Turning to this clonotype: A junction boundary mismatches the germline segment, possibly from a read error. This chain joins TRBV4-1 and TRBJ1-1, with D unclear. The germline CDR1 and CDR2 sequences are MGHRA and YSYEKL. This CDR3 spans 14 amino acids. The CDR3 DNA is TGTACCAGCAGCCAAGTAAACTCGGGCACTGAAGCTTTCTTT. This encodes CTSSQVNSGTEAFF.

As concerns this clonotype: At one of its ends the junction is not consistent with the germline gene, which may arise from a read error. This chain joins TRBV5-5 and TRBJ1-5; the D gene is possibly TRBD1 (6 bases). Looked up from germline, CDR1 is SGHKS and CDR2 is YYEKEE (reference sequence). CDR3 size: 14 residues. The CDR3 here is CTSSSGGADQPQHF. The DNA of the CDR3 is TGTACCAGCAGCAGTGGGGGGGCAGATCAGCCCCAGCATTTT. Variable domain in full (rest from reference TRBV5-5 and TRBJ1-5): DAGVTQSPTHLIKTRGQQVTLRCSPISGHKSVSWYQQVLGQGPQFIFQYYEKEERGRGNFPDRFSARQFPNYSSELNVNALLLGDSALYLCTSSSGGADQPQHFGDGTRLSIL.

As for this clonotype: Germline and junction disagree at one end, which may indicate a read error. The J gene is TRBJ1-1, the V gene TRBV29-1, with no clear D. The CDR3 is made up of 13 amino acids. The germline CDR1 and CDR2 sequences are SQVTM and ANQGSEA. The CDR3 nucleotides read TGCAGCGTTGAAGCCAGTCGGAACACTGAAGCCTTCTTT. This gives the protein CSVEASRNTEAFF.

Note on this clonotype: Compared with germline, one end of the junction differs, possibly owing to a read error. CDR3 sequence: CANSRSSGSYERYF. CDR3 DNA: TGTGCCAACTCACGGAGTAGCGGGAGCTACGAGCGGTACTTC. The V gene is TRBV18, the J gene TRBJ2-7, with 9 bases matching TRBD2. The CDR3 contains 14 residues. The germline V gene encodes CDR1 KGHSH and CDR2 LQKENI.